This TCR beta chain derives from a study of CD8 T cells in ankylosing spondylitis (dated by TCRdb to 2015 to 2018). In terms of the full investigation: The study profiled T cell receptor beta repertoires in healthy donors and ankylosing spondylitis patients to find disease-linked TCR variants. In total, the full study cohort was made up of over a hundred healthy donors and more than 20 ankylosing spondylitis patients. Samples of peripheral blood were taken, and for ankylosing spondylitis patients, synovial fluid was collected as well. Results and caveats for the whole study, not just this receptor: According to the report, matched synovial fluid samples from ankylosing spondylitis patients were significantly enriched for the disease-linked clones. Some motif variants had previously been reported in the synovial fluid and blood of reactive arthritis patients, which suggests shared mechanisms of disease initiation. The disease-linked clones showed a CD8+ phenotype and occurred at relatively low frequencies in peripheral blood. Blood from ankylosing spondylitis patients appeared to be characterized by a TCR beta motif made up of under ten highly homologous amino acid variants.

From a lookup of the germline V gene (reference sequence), CDR1 and CDR2 are MNHEY and SMNVEV. Taken from cysteine to phenylalanine, the CDR3 has 16 residues. Only the CDR3 DNA stays, 48 bases, in frame from base 1. Sequencing took place on an Illumina HiSeq 2500. Quantitative 5'-RACE with molecular barcodes was the method used to prepare the TCR beta libraries. In the source study's methods: To identify disease-linked TCR variants, a new computational method was used, one built on a probabilistic model of VDJ rearrangement. TCRdb took the public reads, trimmed them with fastp at Q25, ran MiXCR for clone calling and kept in-frame beta chains. Rows are unified per CDR3 protein, each entry keeping the most common DNA and genes. The V and J calls here are based on TCRdb, not the publication. In this sample the table shows 150,000 to 200,000 distinct CDR3 sequences, 11% of which occur a single time. The ten largest clones take up 25% to 35% of the sample.

Only one count was recorded for this clonotype. Its antigen specificity is not known. It may be a read error: a sequence one base away is much more abundant. The sequence is built from TRBV27 and TRBJ2-3; perhaps TRBD1 is the D gene, with 7 bases matching. This TCR derives from a male donor with ankylosing spondylitis or in good health (not recorded which). Sequenced: blood, either unsorted or a sorted T cell fraction (not recorded which). The CDR3 in this case is CANSSQGGRGTDTQYF. The DNA is as follows: TGTGCCAACAGTTCCCAGGGGGGCAGGGGAACAGATACGCAGTATTTT.